These 8 T cell receptor beta chains came from one sample sequenced in a study of technical replicates of blood from a few donors. Measured with immunoSEQ multiplex PCR; TCRdb has only the in-frame clones, and not every one. The table includes some 78,000 clones, about 93% detected once. The sequencing sample was made of T cells isolated from PBMCs. The source is a human donor in good health.

The V gene is TRBV9, the J gene TRBJ2-5; 10 bases are shared with TRBD2. In germline, CDR1 is SGDLS, CDR2 YYNGEE. This CDR3 is built from 15 residues. V was pared by 4 bases and J by 2 bases, with 5 bases of the junction left unmatched. CDR3 region: CASSSGTSAQETQYF. In nucleotides, the CDR3 is TGTGCCAGCAGCTCTGGGACTAGCGCACAAGAGACCCAGTACTTC.

This clone has a single count. The V and J genes are TRBV27 and TRBJ2-2; 13 positions agree with TRBD2. Trimming removed 1 base from V and 5 bases from J; junction bases left unmatched: 13. The CDR3 sequence is 20 residues long. CDR1 is MNHEY, CDR2 SMNVEV, per germline (reference sequence). The CDR3 DNA is TGTGCCAGCAGTTTATACCCTCGGACTAGCGGGAGAGAGGTGACCGGGGAGCTGTTTTTT. This codes for CASSLYPRTSGREVTGELFF.

The chain uses TRBV7-9 and TRBJ1-1; 9 bases are shared with TRBD1. Per the germline V gene, CDR1 is SEHNR and CDR2 is FQNEAQ (reference sequence). The ends lost 4 bases at V and 1 base at J; junction bases unmatched: 4. This CDR3 comprises 15 residues. The CDR3 reads CASSSYRGRNTEAFF. The CDR3 bases are TGTGCCAGCAGCTCCTACAGGGGGCGGAACACTGAAGCTTTCTTT.

In this sample, this clone turned up a few times. The chain uses TRBV19 and TRBJ2-1; 12 bases match TRBD2. There are 17 residues in the CDR3. Germline V CDR1 and CDR2: LNHDA, SQIVND (reference sequence). After removal of 4 bases from V and 1 base from J, the junction contained 5 bases not matched to a gene. CDR3 bases: TGTGCCAGTAGTAGGCTAGCGGGAGGGCAATCCTACAATGAGCAGTTCTTC. Protein sequence: CASSRLAGGQSYNEQFF.

V gene TRBV7-2 combines with J gene TRBJ1-5, with 7 positions matching TRBD1. This CDR3 has 16 amino acids. Looked up from germline, CDR1 is SGHTA and CDR2 is FQGNSA. Trimming took 1 base from V and 3 from J; bases not matched to a gene: 6. CDR3: CASSLEGAFNNQPQHF. CDR3 bases: TGTGCCAGCAGCTTAGAGGGGGCGTTTAACAATCAGCCCCAGCATTTT. The full variable domain, its missing parts supplied by reference TRBV7-2 and TRBJ1-5, is GAGVSQSPSNKVTEKGKDVELRCDPISGHTALYWYRQSLGQGLEFLIYFQGNSAPDKSGLPSDRFSAERTGGSVSTLTIQRTQQEDSAVYLCASSLEGAFNNQPQHFGDGTRLSIL.

V gene TRBV7-9 combines with J gene TRBJ2-2; TRBD2 aligns across 10 bases. CDR1 is SEHNR, CDR2 FQNEAQ, per germline (reference sequence). V was pared by 6 bases and J by 0 bases, with 7 bases of the junction left unmatched. This CDR3 has 17 amino acids. CDR3 DNA: TGTGCCAGCAGTGGTACTAGCGGGAAGTCGAACACCGGGGAGCTGTTTTTT. This codes for CASSGTSGKSNTGELFF.

The V gene is TRBV6-1, the J gene TRBJ1-5; D might be TRBD1 (6 bases). The germline V gene has CDR1 MNHNS and CDR2 SASEGT. This CDR3 has 15 amino acids. The V end was cut by 5 bases, the J end by 3 bases, with 14 bases between. The CDR3 loop reads CASSPQGDNNQPQHF. CDR3 nucleotide sequence: TGTGCCAGCAGTCCCCAAGGGGACAACAATCAGCCCCAGCATTTT.

The CDR3 is CASSLVGGRVTEAFF. In DNA form, the CDR3 reads TGTGCCAGCAGCTTAGTCGGGGGACGAGTCACTGAAGCTTTCTTT. The V and J genes are TRBV7-9 and TRBJ1-1, with D perhaps matching TRBD1 (5 bases). V lost 1 base and J 4 bases, leaving 13 bases between the germline ends. The CDR3 length is 15 residues. Germline-derived CDR1 and CDR2 are SEHNR and FQNEAQ (reference sequence).